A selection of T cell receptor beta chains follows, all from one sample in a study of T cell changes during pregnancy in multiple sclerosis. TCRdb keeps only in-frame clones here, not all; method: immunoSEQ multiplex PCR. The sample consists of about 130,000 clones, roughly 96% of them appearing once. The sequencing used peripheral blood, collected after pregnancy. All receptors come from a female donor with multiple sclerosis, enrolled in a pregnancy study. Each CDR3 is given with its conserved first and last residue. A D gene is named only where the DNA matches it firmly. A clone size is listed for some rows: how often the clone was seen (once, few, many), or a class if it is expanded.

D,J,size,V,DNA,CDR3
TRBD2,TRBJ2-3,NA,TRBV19,TGTGCCAGTAGTATGGGACTAGCGGGAGCAGATACGCAGTATTTT,CASSMGLAGADTQYF
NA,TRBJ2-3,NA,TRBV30,TGTGCCTGGAGCGGTAAGCGAGGGGATACGCAGTATTTT,CAWSGKRGDTQYF
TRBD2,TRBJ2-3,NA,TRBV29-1,TGCAGCGTTGATAACGGACTAGCGGGAGGGACCACAGATACGCAGTATTTT,CSVDNGLAGGTTDTQYF
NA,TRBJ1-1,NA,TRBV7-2,TGTGCCAGCAGCCCGTACAGGTCGTCGAACACTGAAGCTTTCTTT,CASSPYRSSNTEAFF
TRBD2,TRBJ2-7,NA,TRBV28,TGTGCCAGCATCCCTTTACTAGCGGGAGGCTCCTACGAGCAGTACTTC,CASIPLLAGGSYEQYF
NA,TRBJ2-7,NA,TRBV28,TGTGCCAGCACCCCTATCGCGAGGGGAGGCTACGAGCAGTACTTC,CASTPIARGGYEQYF
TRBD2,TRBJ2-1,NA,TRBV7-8,TGTGCCAGTCAAGCGGGGCCTTCCTACAATGAGCAGTTCTTC,CASQAGPSYNEQFF
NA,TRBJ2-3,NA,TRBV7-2,TGTGCCAGCAGCCTCACAGATACGCAGTATTTT,CASSLTDTQYF
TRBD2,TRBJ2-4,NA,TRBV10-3,TGTGCCATCAGTGAGTCGTTGGGACTAGACATTCAGTACTTC,CAISESLGLDIQYF
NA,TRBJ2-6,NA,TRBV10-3,TGTGCCATCAAGGGGTCTGGGGCCAACGTCCTGACTTTC,CAIKGSGANVLTF
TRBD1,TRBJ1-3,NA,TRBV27,TGTGCCAGCAGTTTAAGGGGGCCCTCTGGAAACACCATATATTTT,CASSLRGPSGNTIYF
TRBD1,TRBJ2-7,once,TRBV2,TGTGCCAGCAGTAATACCAGGGGGCGCGACGAGCAGTACTTC,CASSNTRGRDEQYF
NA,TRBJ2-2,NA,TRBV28,TGTGCCGAAGGGACATCAAACACCGGGGAGCTGTTTTTT,CAEGTSNTGELFF
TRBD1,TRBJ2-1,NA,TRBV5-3,TGTGCCAGAAGCTTAGGACAGGGGTGGTTCTTC,CARSLGQGWFF
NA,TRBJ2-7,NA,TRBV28,TGTGCCAGCAGTGAACTGCGAGGCGACTCCTACGAGCAGTACTTC,CASSELRGDSYEQYF
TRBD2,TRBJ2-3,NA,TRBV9,TGTGCCAGCAGCGAGAGCGGGAGGGCCTTAGATACGCAGTATTTT,CASSESGRALDTQYF
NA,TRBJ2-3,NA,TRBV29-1,TGCAGCGTTGATGGCCCCATTAAAACAGATACGCAGTATTTT,CSVDGPIKTDTQYF
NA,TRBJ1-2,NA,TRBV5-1,TGCGCCAGCAGCTTGGCAGGGAAGGGAAGCTACACCTTC,CASSLAGKGSYTF
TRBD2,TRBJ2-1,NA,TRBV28,TGTGCCAGCAGTCCTCTCGGGGGGGTTTTCGTAAATGAGCAGTTCTTC,CASSPLGGVFVNEQFF
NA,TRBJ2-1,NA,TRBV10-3,TGTGCCATCCTACCTAGCGTTGGAAATGAGCAGTTCTTC,CAILPSVGNEQFF
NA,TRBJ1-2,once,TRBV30,TGTGCCTGGAGTGTTGGGGGGATAAGAAACTATGGCTACACCTTC,CAWSVGGIRNYGYTF
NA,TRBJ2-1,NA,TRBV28,TGTGCCAGCAGTTTAGTGGGCACATGGCAGTTCTTC,CASSLVGTWQFF
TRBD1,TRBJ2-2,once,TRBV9,TGTGCCAGCAGCGTAGGGGGGACAGGGCCGACCGGGGAGCTGTTTTTT,CASSVGGTGPTGELFF
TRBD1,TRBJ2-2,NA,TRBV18,TGTGCCAGCTCACCGCAACAGGGGCCGGACACCGGGGAGCTGTTTTTT,CASSPQQGPDTGELFF
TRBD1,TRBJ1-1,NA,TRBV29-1,TGCAGCGTCGCCAAGACAGGGGATTTTAGAAACACTGAAGCTTTCTTT,CSVAKTGDFRNTEAFF
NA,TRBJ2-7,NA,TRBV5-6,TGTGCCAGCAGCTTGGAACGGGAGCAGTACTTC,CASSLEREQYF
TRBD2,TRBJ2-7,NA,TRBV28,TGTGCCAGCAGTCCGGGGGGGAAGTCAATCTACGAGCAGTACTTC,CASSPGGKSIYEQYF
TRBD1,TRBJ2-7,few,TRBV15,TGTGCCACCAGCAGAGGCGGACAGGGTGGCGAGCAGTACTTC,CATSRGGQGGEQYF
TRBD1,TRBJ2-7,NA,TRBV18,TGTGCCAGCTCATCCGGGACAGGACCCCAACCCTGGCAGTACTTC,CASSSGTGPQPWQYF
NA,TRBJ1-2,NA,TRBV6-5,TGTGCCAGCAGAACAGACAGACCGATCTATGGCTACACCTTC,CASRTDRPIYGYTF
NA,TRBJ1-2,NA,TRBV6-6,TGTGCCAGCACCCTAACCCGACAGTCTGGCTACACCTTC,CASTLTRQSGYTF
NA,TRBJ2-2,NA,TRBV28,TGTGCCAGCAGGTACCCCGGGACATTGACCGGGGAGCTGTTTTTT,CASRYPGTLTGELFF
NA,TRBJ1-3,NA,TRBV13,TGTGCCAGCAGCGGACACTACTCTGGAAACACCATATATTTT,CASSGHYSGNTIYF
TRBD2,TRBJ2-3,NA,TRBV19,TGTGCCACTGGACTAGCGGGAGGAGATACGCAGTATTTT,CATGLAGGDTQYF
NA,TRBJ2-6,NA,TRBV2,TGTGCCAGCGCGGGATCTTCTGGGGCCAACGTCCTGACTTTC,CASAGSSGANVLTF
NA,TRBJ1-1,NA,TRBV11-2,TGTGCCAGCAGCTCCGGGGAGTTTTGGGATGAAGCTTTCTTT,CASSSGEFWDEAFF
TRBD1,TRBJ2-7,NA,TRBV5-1,TGCGCCAGCAGCTCAATGGCCGGGACAGGCGAGCAGTACTTC,CASSSMAGTGEQYF
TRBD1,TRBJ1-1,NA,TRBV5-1,TGCGCCAGCAGCCCTATCCCCGGGACAGGATTGCCCCCTGAAGCTTTCTTT,CASSPIPGTGLPPEAFF